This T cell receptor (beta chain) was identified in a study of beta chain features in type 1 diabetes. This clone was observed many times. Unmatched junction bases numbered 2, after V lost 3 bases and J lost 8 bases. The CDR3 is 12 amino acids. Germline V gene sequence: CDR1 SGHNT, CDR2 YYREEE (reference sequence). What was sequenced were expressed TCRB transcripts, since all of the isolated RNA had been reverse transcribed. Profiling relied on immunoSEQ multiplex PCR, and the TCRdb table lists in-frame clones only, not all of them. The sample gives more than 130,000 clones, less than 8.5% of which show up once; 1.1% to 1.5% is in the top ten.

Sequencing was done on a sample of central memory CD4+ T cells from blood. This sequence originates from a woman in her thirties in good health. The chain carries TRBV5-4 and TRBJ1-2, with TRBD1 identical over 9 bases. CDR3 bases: TGTGCCAGCAGCTGGGACAGGGAAGGCTACACCTTC. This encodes CASSWDREGYTF.